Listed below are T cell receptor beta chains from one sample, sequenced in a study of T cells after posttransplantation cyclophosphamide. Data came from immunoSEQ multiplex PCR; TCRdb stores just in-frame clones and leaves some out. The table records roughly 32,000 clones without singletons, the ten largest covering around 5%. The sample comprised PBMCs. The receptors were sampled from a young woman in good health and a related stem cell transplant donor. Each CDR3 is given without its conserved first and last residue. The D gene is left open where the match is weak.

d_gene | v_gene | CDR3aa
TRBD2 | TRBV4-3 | ASSQDRSGGAVDTGELF
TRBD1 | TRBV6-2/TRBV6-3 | ASTLTTGGGQPQH
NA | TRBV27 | ASSSLAKNIQY
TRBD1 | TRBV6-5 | ASRYNRGIYEQY
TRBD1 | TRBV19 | ASSEGASNTEAF
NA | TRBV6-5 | ASSYSTGRGGNEQF
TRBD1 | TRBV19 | ASRGRGRTEAF
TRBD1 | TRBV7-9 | ASSPTGAADTQY
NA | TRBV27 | ASSLAGGNYGYT
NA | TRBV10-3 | AISESRVQDTQY
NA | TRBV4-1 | ASSQGAQIYNEQF
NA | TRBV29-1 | SVKRGRGHTDTQY
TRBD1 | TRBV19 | ASSPQGDSNQPQH
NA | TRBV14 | ASSPRLLPHPPLH
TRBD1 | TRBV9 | ASSVAPQGQETQY
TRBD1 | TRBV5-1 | ASSPWRDRGRETQY
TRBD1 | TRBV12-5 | ASGFTGAEAF
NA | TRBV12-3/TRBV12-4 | ASSLSGVSNQPQH
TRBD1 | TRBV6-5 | ASSYAGQGMAEAF
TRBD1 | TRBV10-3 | AISESGRGRGYT
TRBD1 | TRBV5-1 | ASSPSGTGHPNQETQY
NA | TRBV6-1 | ASQWGGPNQPQH
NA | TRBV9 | ASSVRGGAGEQY
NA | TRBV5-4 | ASSKKEQGSGANVLT